Shown below are 20 T cell receptor beta chains from a single sample sequenced in a study of blood T cell repertoires in COVID-19. TCRdb keeps only in-frame clones here, not all; method: immunoSEQ multiplex PCR. There are fewer than 350,000 clones in the sample; roughly nine tenths occur only once, and 10% to 15% lies in the top ten. Sequencing was done on a sample of peripheral blood. The receptors here all came from a woman in her twenties or thirties with COVID-19, enrolled during active disease.

This clone came up a few times. The V call is TRBV11-2, the J call TRBJ2-5, with 10 bases lining up with TRBD2. CDR1 and CDR2 (germline): SGHAT, FQNNGV. With 2 bases clipped from V and 2 bases from J, the junction kept 8 bases outside the gene matches. The CDR3 covers 17 residues. Here the CDR3 DNA reads TGTGCCAGCAGCTTATTGGCTAGCGGGGGAGCTCAAGAGACCCAGTACTTC. It specifies CASSLLASGGAQETQYF.

This rearrangement joins TRBV6-5 to TRBJ2-3, with D perhaps matching TRBD2 (6 bases). Trimming took off 0 bases at V and 6 bases at J, with 13 bases between the two ends. Germline CDR1 is MNHEY and CDR2 is SVGAGI. The CDR3 has 15 residues. As DNA, the CDR3 is TGTGCCAGCAGTTACTCGGGACTGAAACCTGATACGCAGTATTTT. Translating it yields CASSYSGLKPDTQYF.

This chain uses TRBV11-2 with TRBJ2-2; D unclear. The CDR3 extends over 13 amino acids. Trimming removed 2 bases from V and 4 bases from J, with 5 bases in between. Germline values: CDR1 SGHAT, CDR2 FQNNGV. The CDR3 DNA is TGTGCCAGCAGCTTATACGGCACCGGGGAGCTGTTTTTT. Translating gives CASSLYGTGELFF.

The V gene is TRBV7-8, the J gene TRBJ1-1; TRBD1 matches 8 bases. The CDR3 sequence is 14 residues long. Germline V gene sequence: CDR1 SGHVS, CDR2 FQNEAQ. V was clipped by 6 bases and J by 1 base; unmatched bases: 4. In DNA form, the CDR3 reads TGTGCCAGCAGTTTGCAGGGGGCGAACACTGAAGCTTTCTTT. It is translated as CASSLQGANTEAFF. The whole variable domain, filled in from reference TRBV7-8 and TRBJ1-1, reads GAGVSQSPRYKVAKRGQDVALRCDPISGHVSLFWYQQALGQGPEFLTYFQNEAQLDKSGLPSDRFFAERPEGSVSTLKIQRTQQEDSAVYLCASSLQGANTEAFFGQGTRLTVV.

On this clone: The identical CDR3 is also encoded by other nucleotide sequences in the sample. The chain carries TRBV18 and TRBJ1-1; possible D gene TRBD1, 6 bases. V lost 1 base to trimming and J lost 2 bases, with 11 bases between them. The CDR3 extends over 15 amino acids. Germline V gene sequence: CDR1 KGHSH, CDR2 LQKENI. CDR3 sequence reads: CASSPRSGANTEAFF. Written as DNA, the CDR3 is TGTGCCAGCTCACCACGGTCAGGGGCCAACACTGAAGCTTTCTTT. The full variable domain, rest sourced from reference TRBV18 and TRBJ1-1, is NAGVMQNPRHLVRRRGQEARLRCSPMKGHSHVYWYRQLPEEGLKFMVYLQKENIIDESGMPKERFSAEFPKEGPSILRIQQVVRGDSAAYFCASSPRSGANTEAFFGQGTRLTVV.

The rearrangement joins TRBV5-4 to TRBJ1-1, with D tentatively TRBD1 (5 bases). Germline lookup yields CDR1 SGHNT and CDR2 YYREEE (reference sequence). V was shortened by 4 bases and J by 5 bases, with 18 bases between the two germline ends. CDR3 length: 15 residues. This chain's CDR3 is CASSNLGMEGTEAFF. As DNA, the CDR3 is TGTGCCAGCAGCAATCTTGGGATGGAGGGGACTGAAGCTTTCTTT.

The chain carries TRBV5-1 and TRBJ1-1, with D tentatively TRBD1 (5 bases). This CDR3 is built from 14 residues. The germline CDR1 and CDR2 sequences are SGHRS and YFSETQ. V was clipped by 2 bases and J by 8 bases, with 16 bases between them. CDR3 residues: CASSFLGTPVEAFF. The CDR3 DNA follows: TGCGCCAGCAGCTTCCTCGGGACTCCTGTCGAAGCTTTCTTT.

The genes are TRBV7-8 and TRBJ1-2; 9 bases fit TRBD1. V lost 5 bases to trimming and J lost 1 base; unmatched junction nucleotides: 8. Germline lookup yields CDR1 SGHVS and CDR2 FQNEAQ. This CDR3 contains 16 residues. The CDR3 DNA sequence: TGTGCCAGCAGCCCCGGGGGGGACAGGGTTAACTATGGCTACACCTTC. Protein product: CASSPGGDRVNYGYTF. Using reference TRBV7-8 and TRBJ1-2 for the parts outside the CDR3, the full variable domain is GAGVSQSPRYKVAKRGQDVALRCDPISGHVSLFWYQQALGQGPEFLTYFQNEAQLDKSGLPSDRFFAERPEGSVSTLKIQRTQQEDSAVYLCASSPGGDRVNYGYTFGSGTRLTVV.

The chain joins TRBV9 to TRBJ2-2; D not certain. The CDR3 is 13 residues long. Trimming left V 2 bases short and J 7 bases short, with 9 bases between. Germline values: CDR1 SGDLS, CDR2 YYNGEE. CDR3 amino acids: CASSVRFHGELFF. CDR3 DNA: TGTGCCAGCAGCGTCAGGTTTCACGGGGAGCTGTTTTTT.

This chain uses TRBV7-6 with TRBJ1-1; D is undetermined. The germline V gene has CDR1 SGHVS and CDR2 FNYEAQ. The CDR3 extends over 11 amino acids. V was shortened by 9 bases and J by 2 bases, with 7 bases between the two germline ends. The CDR3 DNA follows: TGTGCCAGTGAACATAACACTGAAGCTTTCTTT. It encodes CASEHNTEAFF. Supplemented by reference TRBV7-6 and TRBJ1-1, the full variable domain reads GAGVSQSPRYKVTKRGQDVALRCDPISGHVSLYWYRQALGQGPEFLTYFNYEAQQDKSGLPNDRFSAERPEGSISTLTIQRTEQRDSAMYRCASEHNTEAFFGQGTRLTVV.

The chain joins TRBV5-1 to TRBJ2-7, with 12 bases aligning to TRBD1. In germline, CDR1 is SGHRS, CDR2 YFSETQ. The V segment lost 2 bases and the J segment 2 bases; nucleotides outside the gene matches: 5. CDR3 size: 16 residues. Here the CDR3 DNA reads TGCGCCAGCAGCTTAGGGGGACAGGGGGCAACCTACGAGCAGTACTTC. Its protein product is CASSLGGQGATYEQYF.

This clone occurred a few times. The V call is TRBV5-6, the J call TRBJ1-5; no clear D gene. CDR3 size: 14 residues. Per germline, CDR1 SGHDT and CDR2 YYEEEE. V lost 0 bases and J 7 bases, leaving 11 bases between the germline ends. The CDR3 sequence: CASSLAGIQQPQHF. In DNA form, the CDR3 reads TGTGCCAGCAGCTTGGCGGGAATTCAACAGCCCCAGCATTTT.

The chain links TRBV2 to TRBJ2-3, with D perhaps TRBD2 (5 bases). From germline, CDR1 is SNHLY and CDR2 FYNNEI. With 1 base removed from V and 1 base from J, the gap between germline ends came to 9 bases. The CDR3 is 15 residues long. The CDR3 is CASSEDGAGTDTQYF. CDR3 DNA sequence: TGTGCCAGCAGTGAAGATGGAGCGGGCACAGATACGCAGTATTTT.

Only a few counts were recorded for this clone. CDR3 in DNA: TGTGCCAGCAGCTCGGTAACCAGGGGCTACGAGCAGTACTTC. This gives the protein CASSSVTRGYEQYF. The rearrangement links TRBV5-6 to TRBJ2-7; tentatively, D is TRBD1 (6 bases). Trimming took off 3 bases at V and 3 bases at J, with 13 bases between the two ends. The CDR3 loop spans 14 amino acids. Germline loops: CDR1 SGHDT, CDR2 YYEEEE.

This clone was seen a handful of times. The chain is built from TRBV3-1 (or the pseudogene TRBV3-2) and TRBJ2-3, with D unclear. The CDR3 length is 13 residues. Per the germline V gene, CDR1 is LGHDT and CDR2 is YNNKEL (reference sequence). Trimming took off 2 bases at V and 4 bases at J, with 7 bases between the two ends. CDR3 region: CASSQSSADTQYF. For the CDR3, the DNA is TGTGCCAGCAGCCAATCCAGTGCAGATACGCAGTATTTT.

This clone has a single count. This rearrangement joins TRBV28 to TRBJ2-2; D might be TRBD1 (5 bases). The germline V gene has CDR1 MDHEN and CDR2 SYDVKM. The CDR3 consists of 20 residues. Deletions cut 1 base from V and 6 bases from J, with 27 bases between. This chain's CDR3 is CASSLSYDRPPTAVAGELFF. In nucleotides, the CDR3 is TGTGCCAGCAGTTTATCGTACGACAGACCACCGACCGCGGTGGCCGGGGAGCTGTTTTTT.

The chain joins TRBV7-5 to TRBJ1-2; the D segment call TRBD1 is taken from the table without a DNA check. TRBV7-5 is noted as a pseudogene. This CDR3 is 15 amino acids long. CDR3 nucleotide sequence: TGTGTCAGAAGCTCGTCAGGGCTAGCTAACTATGGCTACACCTTC. The encoded protein is CVRSSSGLANYGYTF.

The chain joins TRBV19 to TRBJ2-5, with 13 bases aligning to TRBD2. This CDR3 has 17 residues. The ends lost 7 bases at V and 4 bases at J; junction bases unmatched: 12. Per the germline V gene, CDR1 is LNHDA and CDR2 is SQIVND (reference sequence). DNA for the CDR3: TGTGCCAGTACCTCCTCGGGACTAGCGGGGACGGGAGAGACCCAGTACTTC. Its protein product is CASTSSGLAGTGETQYF.

This sequence joins TRBV18 and TRBJ2-2, with 8 positions matching TRBD2. Trimming removed 3 bases from V and 0 bases from J; junction bases left unmatched: 3. The CDR3 sequence is 16 residues long. CDR1 KGHSH and CDR2 LQKENI come from the germline V gene. In DNA form, the CDR3 reads TGTGCCAGCTCACCTAGGGGACTAGCGAACACCGGGGAGCTGTTTTTT. It encodes CASSPRGLANTGELFF.

This sequence joins TRBV4-2 and TRBJ2-3; 7 nucleotides align to TRBD1. With V trimmed by 7 bases and J by 1 base, 11 bases remained unmatched. This CDR3 is built from 16 residues. Germline V gene lookup returns CDR1 LGHNA and CDR2 YNFKEQ. CDR3 DNA: TGTGCCAGCAACTCTCTCCGGGACAGACGCACAGATACGCAGTATTTT. Translated: CASNSLRDRRTDTQYF.